The 3 T cell receptor beta chains listed next were all sequenced from one sample in a study of T cells in tuberculosis (dated by TCRdb to 2016 to 2019). Receptor amplification or capture employed the immunoSEQ multiplex PCR assay. TCRdb limited this immuneACCESS table to in-frame rearrangements with V and J called. A share of clones is missing; checked studies link under half to unresolved V genes, and the rest is unexplained. Recorded for this sample are roughly 30,000 clones; just over 90% of them occurred a single time. The ten largest clones add up to roughly 2% of the sample. Material for sequencing was PBMCs. Source of these receptors: a donor between 10 and 35 years old with latent tuberculosis or without tuberculosis infection.

The V gene is TRBV6-5, the J gene TRBJ1-1; 10 bases map to TRBD1. Germline CDR1 is MNHEY and CDR2 is SVGAGI. CDR3 length equals 15 residues. Losses at the gene ends were 6 bases for V and 3 bases for J; bases not matched to a gene: 7. CDR3 amino acids: CASSPGQGRDTEAFF. Written as DNA, the CDR3 is TGTGCCAGCAGCCCGGGACAGGGGAGGGACACTGAAGCTTTCTTT.

The chain combines TRBV5-4 with TRBJ2-1, with 14 bases fitting TRBD2. CDR3 length equals 17 residues. The germline gives CDR1 SGHNT, CDR2 YYREEE (reference sequence). The J segment lost 4 bases and the V segment lost 4 bases, leaving 7 bases of the junction unmatched. As DNA, the CDR3 is TGTGCCAGCAGCATAGGCCGGACTAGCGGGAGGTACAATGAGCAGTTCTTC. This sequence encodes CASSIGRTSGRYNEQFF.

The chain has TRBV6-6 and TRBJ1-5; D is unresolved. Germline V gives CDR1 MNHNY, CDR2 SVGAGI (reference sequence). V dropped 8 bases and J dropped 1 base, with 9 bases sitting between them. The CDR3 spans 13 residues. The CDR3, as DNA: TGTGCCAGCTCGGAGGGAAGCAATCAGCCCCAGCATTTT. Encoded protein: CASSEGSNQPQHF.